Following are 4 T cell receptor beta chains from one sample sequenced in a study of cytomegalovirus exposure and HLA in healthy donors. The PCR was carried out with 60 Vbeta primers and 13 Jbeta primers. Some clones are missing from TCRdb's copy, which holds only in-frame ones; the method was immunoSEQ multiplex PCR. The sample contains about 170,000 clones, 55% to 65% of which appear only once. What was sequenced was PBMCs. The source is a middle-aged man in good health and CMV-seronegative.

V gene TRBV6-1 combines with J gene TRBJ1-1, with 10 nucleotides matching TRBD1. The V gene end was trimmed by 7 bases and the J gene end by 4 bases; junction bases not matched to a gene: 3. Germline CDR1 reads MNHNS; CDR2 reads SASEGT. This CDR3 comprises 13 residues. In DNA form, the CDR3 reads TGTGCCAGCATCTGGACAGGGGGCACTGAAGCTTTCTTT. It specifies CASIWTGGTEAFF.

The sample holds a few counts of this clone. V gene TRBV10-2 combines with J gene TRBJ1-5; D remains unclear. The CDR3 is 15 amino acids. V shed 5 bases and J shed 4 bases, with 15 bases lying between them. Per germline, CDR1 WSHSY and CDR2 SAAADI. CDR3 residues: CASSRVPPANQPQHF. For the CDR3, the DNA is TGCGCCAGCAGTCGGGTCCCCCCCGCGAATCAGCCCCAGCATTTT.

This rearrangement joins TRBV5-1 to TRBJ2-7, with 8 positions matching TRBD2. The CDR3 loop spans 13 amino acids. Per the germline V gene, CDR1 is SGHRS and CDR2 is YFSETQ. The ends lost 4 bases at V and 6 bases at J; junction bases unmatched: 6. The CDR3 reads CASSILAESEQYF. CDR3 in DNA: TGCGCCAGCAGCATACTAGCGGAAAGCGAGCAGTACTTC.

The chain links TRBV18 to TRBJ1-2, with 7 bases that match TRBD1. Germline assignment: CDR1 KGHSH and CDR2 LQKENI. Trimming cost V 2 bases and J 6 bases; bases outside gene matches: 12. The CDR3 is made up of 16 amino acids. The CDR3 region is CASSPYAQGVSNGYTF. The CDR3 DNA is TGTGCCAGCTCACCATACGCTCAGGGGGTCTCTAATGGCTACACCTTC.